This TCR beta chain was identified during a study of shared clonotypes between healthy human individuals. The wider study: A couple of women and three men aged 18 to 49 made up the donors.

From germline, CDR1 is SGHTA and CDR2 FQGNSA. Losses at the gene ends were 4 bases for V and 3 bases for J; bases not matched to a gene: 8. This CDR3 spans 17 amino acids. Sequencing used immunoSEQ multiplex PCR; TCRdb keeps in-frame clones, though not all of them. Among roughly 2.5 million clones listed, around nine tenths were seen once. The sequencing sample was made of naive CD4+ T cells sorted from blood. Indicated subset: CD45RA+ positively selected. The gene calls are TRBV7-2 and TRBJ2-7, with 14 bases fitting TRBD2. The sequence was obtained from a man aged 18 to 35 in good health. This CDR3 reads CASSSSGTSGRFYEQYF. In DNA form, the CDR3 reads TGTGCCAGCAGCTCGTCCGGGACTAGCGGGAGATTCTACGAGCAGTACTTC.